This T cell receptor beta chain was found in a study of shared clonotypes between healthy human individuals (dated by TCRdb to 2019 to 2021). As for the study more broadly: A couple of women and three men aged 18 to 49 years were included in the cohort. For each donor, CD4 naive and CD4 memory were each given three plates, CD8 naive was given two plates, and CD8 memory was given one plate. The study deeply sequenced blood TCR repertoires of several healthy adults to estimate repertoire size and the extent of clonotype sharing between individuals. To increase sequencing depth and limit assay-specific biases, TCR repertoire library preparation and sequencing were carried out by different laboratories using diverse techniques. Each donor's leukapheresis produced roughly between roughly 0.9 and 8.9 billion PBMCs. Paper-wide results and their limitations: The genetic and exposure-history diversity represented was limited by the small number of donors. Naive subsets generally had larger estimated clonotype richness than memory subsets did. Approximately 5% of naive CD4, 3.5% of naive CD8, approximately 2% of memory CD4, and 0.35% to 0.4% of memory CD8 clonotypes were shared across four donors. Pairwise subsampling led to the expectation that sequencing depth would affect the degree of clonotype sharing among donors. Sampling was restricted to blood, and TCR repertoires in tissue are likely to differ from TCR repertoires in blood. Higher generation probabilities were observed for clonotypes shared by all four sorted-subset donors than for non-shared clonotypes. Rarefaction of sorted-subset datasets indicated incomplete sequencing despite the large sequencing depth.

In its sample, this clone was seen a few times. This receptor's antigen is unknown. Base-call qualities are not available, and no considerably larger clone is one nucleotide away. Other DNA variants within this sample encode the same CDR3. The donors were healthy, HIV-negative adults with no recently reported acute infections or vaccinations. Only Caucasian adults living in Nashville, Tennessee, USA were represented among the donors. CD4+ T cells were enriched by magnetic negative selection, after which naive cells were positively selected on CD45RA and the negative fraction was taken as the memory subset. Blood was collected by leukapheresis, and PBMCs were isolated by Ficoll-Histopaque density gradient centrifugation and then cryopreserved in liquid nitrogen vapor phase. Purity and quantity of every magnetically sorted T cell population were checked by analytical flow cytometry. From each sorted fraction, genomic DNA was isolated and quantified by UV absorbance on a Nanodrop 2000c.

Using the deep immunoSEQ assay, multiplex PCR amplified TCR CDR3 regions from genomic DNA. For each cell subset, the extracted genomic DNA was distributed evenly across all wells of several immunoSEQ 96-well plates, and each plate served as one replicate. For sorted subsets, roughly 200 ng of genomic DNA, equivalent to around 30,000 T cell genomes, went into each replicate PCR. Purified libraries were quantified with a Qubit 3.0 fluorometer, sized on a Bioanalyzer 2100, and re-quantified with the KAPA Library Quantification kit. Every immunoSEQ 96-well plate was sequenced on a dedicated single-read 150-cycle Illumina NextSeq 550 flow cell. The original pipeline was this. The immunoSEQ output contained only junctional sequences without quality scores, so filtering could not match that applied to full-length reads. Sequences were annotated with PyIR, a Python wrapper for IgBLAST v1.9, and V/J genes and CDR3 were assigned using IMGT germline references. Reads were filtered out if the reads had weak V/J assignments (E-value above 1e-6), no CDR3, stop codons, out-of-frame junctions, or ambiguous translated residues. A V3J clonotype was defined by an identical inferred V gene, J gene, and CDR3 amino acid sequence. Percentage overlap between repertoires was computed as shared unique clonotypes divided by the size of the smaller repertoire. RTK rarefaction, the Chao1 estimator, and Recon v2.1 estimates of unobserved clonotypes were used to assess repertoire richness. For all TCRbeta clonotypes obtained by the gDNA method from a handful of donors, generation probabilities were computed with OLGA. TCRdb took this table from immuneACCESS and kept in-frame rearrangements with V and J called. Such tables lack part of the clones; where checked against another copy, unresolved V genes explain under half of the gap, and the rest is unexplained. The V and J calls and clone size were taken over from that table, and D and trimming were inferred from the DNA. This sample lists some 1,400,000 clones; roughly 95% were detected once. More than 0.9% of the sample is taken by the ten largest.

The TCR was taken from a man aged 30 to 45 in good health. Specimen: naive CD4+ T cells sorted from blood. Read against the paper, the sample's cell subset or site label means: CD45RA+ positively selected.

The CDR3 here reads CASSLEGEQFF. The sequenced DNA: TGTGCCAGCAGCTTAGAAGGCGAGCAGTTCTTC. The receptor chain draws on TRBV7-9 and TRBJ2-1; no D gene can be assigned with confidence. The CDR3, cysteine through phenylalanine, is 11 amino acids long. Kept here is only the CDR3 DNA, which spans 33 bases and is read in frame from base 1. The V end loses 1 base and the J end loses 10 bases, and a stretch of 5 bases separates them. CDR1 and CDR2, looked up from the germline V gene (reference sequence), are SEHNR and FQNEAQ.